This TCR beta chain was sequenced for a study of T-cell reconstitution after alpha-beta-depleted transplantation in children. Notes on the study in general: When one year had passed after transplant, most T-cell counts and diversity came from newly produced T cells. As was reported, about two months after transplant, alpha-beta T cells came from several hundred expanded graft clones. Day-60 TCRbeta diversity that was high in some patients was derived from surviving recipient T cells and thymic progenitors.

This clonotype came up many times. Its specificity is unknown. Unique molecular identifiers were used in preparing the TCRbeta library. One entry per CDR3 protein results from TCRdb running MiXCR on the PCR reads. The sample holds 330,000 or so distinct CDR3 sequences; 7.5% to 9% are singletons and the top ten take 9.1%. Germline loops: CDR1 SQVTM, CDR2 ANQGSEA. The CDR3 consists of 14 residues. V dropped 4 bases and J dropped 5; count of bases not matched to a gene: 4. This sample comprised peripheral blood, obtained 360 days after TCRalphabeta/CD19-depleted stem cell transplant. This sequence originates from a female patient aged 2 to 10 who had a stem cell transplant for Fanconi anemia, so the T cells may come from the graft donor. This chain joins TRBV29-1 and TRBJ2-3; 12 bases match TRBD1. The CDR3 spells CSVGWDRGRDTQYF. DNA of the CDR3: TGCAGCGTTGGATGGGACAGGGGGCGAGATACGCAGTATTTT.